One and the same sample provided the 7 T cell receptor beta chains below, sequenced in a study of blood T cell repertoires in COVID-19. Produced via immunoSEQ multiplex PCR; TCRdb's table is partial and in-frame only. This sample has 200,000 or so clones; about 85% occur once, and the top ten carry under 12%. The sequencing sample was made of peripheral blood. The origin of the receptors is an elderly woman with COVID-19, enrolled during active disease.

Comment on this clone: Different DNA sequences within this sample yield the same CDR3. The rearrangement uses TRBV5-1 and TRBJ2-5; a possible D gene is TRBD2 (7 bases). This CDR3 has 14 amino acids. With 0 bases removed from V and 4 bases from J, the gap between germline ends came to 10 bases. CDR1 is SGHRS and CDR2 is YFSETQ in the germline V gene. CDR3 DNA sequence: TGCGCCAGCAGCTTGGCCGGGGGGCGAGAGACCCAGTACTTC. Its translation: CASSLAGGRETQYF.

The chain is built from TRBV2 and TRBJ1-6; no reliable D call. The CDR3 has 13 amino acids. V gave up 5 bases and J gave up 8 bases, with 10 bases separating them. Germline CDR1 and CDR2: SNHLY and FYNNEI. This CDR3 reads CASSSHGDSPLHF. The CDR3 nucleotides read TGTGCCAGCAGTAGTCACGGGGATTCACCCCTCCACTTT.

In DNA form, the CDR3 reads TGTGCCAGCAGCGGCCGACTAGCAAGAGACACAGATACGCAGTATTTT. This gives the protein CASSGRLARDTDTQYF. V gene TRBV9 combines with J gene TRBJ2-3; 7 bases line up with TRBD2. Trimming at V came to 3 bases and at J to 2 bases, leaving 9 bases not matched to a gene. Germline values: CDR1 SGDLS, CDR2 YYNGEE. The CDR3 has 16 amino acids.

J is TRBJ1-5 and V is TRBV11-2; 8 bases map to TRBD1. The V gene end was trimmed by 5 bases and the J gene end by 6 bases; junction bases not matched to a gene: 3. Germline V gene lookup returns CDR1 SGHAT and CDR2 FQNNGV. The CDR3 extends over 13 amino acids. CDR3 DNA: TGTGCCAGCAGCGGGACAGGCACTCAGCCCCAGCATTTT. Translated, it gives CASSGTGTQPQHF.

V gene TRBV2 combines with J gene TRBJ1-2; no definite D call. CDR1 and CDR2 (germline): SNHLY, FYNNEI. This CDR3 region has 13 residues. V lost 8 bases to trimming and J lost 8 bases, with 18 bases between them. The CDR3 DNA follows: TGTGCCAGCCTCTCTGATATGGTGAGAGGCTACACCTTC. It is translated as CASLSDMVRGYTF.

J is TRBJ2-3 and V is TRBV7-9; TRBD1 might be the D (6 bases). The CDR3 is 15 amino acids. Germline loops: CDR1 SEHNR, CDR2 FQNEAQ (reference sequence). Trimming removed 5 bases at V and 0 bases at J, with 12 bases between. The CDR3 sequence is CASSKQGTSTDTQYF. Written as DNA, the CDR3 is TGTGCCAGCAGCAAACAGGGAACTAGCACAGATACGCAGTATTTT.

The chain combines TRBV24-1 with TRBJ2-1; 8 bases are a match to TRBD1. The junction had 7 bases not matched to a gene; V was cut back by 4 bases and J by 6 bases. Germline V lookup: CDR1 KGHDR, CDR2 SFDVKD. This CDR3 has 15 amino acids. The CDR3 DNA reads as TGTGCCACCAGTGACCCTGGACAGGGTGGCAATGAGCAGTTCTTC. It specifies CATSDPGQGGNEQFF.